This T cell receptor (beta chain) was sequenced in a study of OX40 agonist ivuxolimab in advanced cancers. Whole-study results and caveats: Antigen targets of the expanded peripheral T cells went undetermined.

The V end lost 0 bases, the J end lost 2 bases, and 7 bases lay between the germline ends. Germline V gene sequence: CDR1 SGHVS, CDR2 FQNEAQ. The CDR3 is 14 amino acids. There are a few counts of this clone. Its antigen is currently unknown. Only in-frame clones appear in the TCRdb table, and some are missing; sequencing was by immunoSEQ multiplex PCR. The profile shows fewer than 45,000 clones, approximately 91% of them singletons. The chain joins TRBV7-8 to TRBJ1-2; D not certain. The receptor was isolated from an adult with an advanced solid tumor such as melanoma, head and neck, liver or kidney cancer. The sequencing used CD4+ or CD8+ T cells sorted from blood, collected in a trial of the OX40 agonist ivuxolimab. CDR3 protein: CASSLARQNYGYTF. For the CDR3, the DNA is TGTGCCAGCAGCTTAGCGAGGCAGAACTATGGCTACACCTTC.